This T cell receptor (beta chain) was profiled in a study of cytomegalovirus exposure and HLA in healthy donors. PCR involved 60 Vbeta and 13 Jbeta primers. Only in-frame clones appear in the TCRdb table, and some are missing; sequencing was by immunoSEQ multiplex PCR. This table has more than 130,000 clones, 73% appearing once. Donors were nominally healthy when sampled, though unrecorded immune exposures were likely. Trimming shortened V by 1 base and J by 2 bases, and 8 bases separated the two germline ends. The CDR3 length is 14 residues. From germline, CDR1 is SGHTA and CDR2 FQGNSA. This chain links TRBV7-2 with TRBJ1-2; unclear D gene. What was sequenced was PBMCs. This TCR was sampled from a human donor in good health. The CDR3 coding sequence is TGTGCCAGCAGCTTAGAAAGTCAGAACTATGGCTACACCTTC. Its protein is CASSLESQNYGYTF.